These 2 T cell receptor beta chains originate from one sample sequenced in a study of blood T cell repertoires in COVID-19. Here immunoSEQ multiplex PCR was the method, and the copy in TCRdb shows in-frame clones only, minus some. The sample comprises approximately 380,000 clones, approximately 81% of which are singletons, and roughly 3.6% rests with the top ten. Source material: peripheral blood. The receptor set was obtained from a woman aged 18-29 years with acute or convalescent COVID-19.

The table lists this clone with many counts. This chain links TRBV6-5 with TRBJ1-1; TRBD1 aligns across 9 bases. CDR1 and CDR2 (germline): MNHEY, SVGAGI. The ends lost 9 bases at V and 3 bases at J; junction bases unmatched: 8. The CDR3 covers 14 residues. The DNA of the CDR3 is TGTGCCAGTGGGACAGGGAACTTTTACACTGAAGCTTTCTTT. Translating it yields CASGTGNFYTEAFF.

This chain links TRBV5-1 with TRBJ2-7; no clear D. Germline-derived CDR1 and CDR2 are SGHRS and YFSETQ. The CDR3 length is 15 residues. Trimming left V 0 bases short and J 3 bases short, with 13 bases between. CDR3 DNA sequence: TGCGCCAGCAGCTTGGAGTCGACAACCTACTACGAGCAGTACTTC. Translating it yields CASSLESTTYYEQYF. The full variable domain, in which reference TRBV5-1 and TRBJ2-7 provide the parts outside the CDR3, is KAGVTQTPRYLIKTRGQQVTLSCSPISGHRSVSWYQQTPGQGLQFLFEYFSETQRNKGNFPGRFSGRQFSNSRSEMNVSTLELGDSALYLCASSLESTTYYEQYFGPGTRLTVT.